Listed here are 3 T cell receptor beta chains from one sample, sequenced in a study of blood T cell repertoires in COVID-19. Clones were sequenced by immunoSEQ multiplex PCR, and TCRdb holds only the in-frame ones, with some missing. Of under 130,000 clones listed, over 75% are singletons. Input material: peripheral blood. These receptor sequences come from a human donor in a cohort sampled during active or convalescent COVID-19.

This clone was counted a few times. Additional DNA sequences in this sample encode the identical CDR3. The genes are TRBV7-8 and TRBJ1-2; a weak D match, TRBD1 (6 bases). The CDR3 totals 14 residues. V lost 1 base, J lost 3 bases, and 9 bases lay in between. Germline values: CDR1 SGHVS, CDR2 FQNEAQ. In nucleotides, the CDR3 is TGTGCCAGCAGCTTAGATGGGGGCGACTATGGCTACACCTTC. As protein: CASSLDGGDYGYTF. Looking up the rest from reference TRBV7-8 and TRBJ1-2 gives the full variable domain: GAGVSQSPRYKVAKRGQDVALRCDPISGHVSLFWYQQALGQGPEFLTYFQNEAQLDKSGLPSDRFFAERPEGSVSTLKIQRTQQEDSAVYLCASSLDGGDYGYTFGSGTRLTVV.

V is TRBV11-3 and J is TRBJ2-2; D remains unclear. Per the germline V gene, CDR1 is SGHNT and CDR2 is YENEEA. Trimming shortened V by 2 bases and J by 3 bases, and 7 bases separated the two germline ends. There are 14 residues in the CDR3. CDR3 sequence (DNA): TGTGCCAGCAGCTTAACCCAGGACACCGGGGAGCTGTTTTTT. Its protein is CASSLTQDTGELFF. The full variable domain, its missing parts supplied by reference TRBV11-3 and TRBJ2-2, is EAGVVQSPRYKIIEKKQPVAFWCNPISGHNTLYWYLQNLGQGPELLIRYENEEAVDDSQLPKDRFSAERLKGVDSTLKIQPAELGDSAVYLCASSLTQDTGELFFGEGSRLTVL.

This sequence joins TRBV5-1 and TRBJ2-7; possible D gene TRBD1, 6 bases. Germline CDR1 is SGHRS and CDR2 is YFSETQ. There are 18 residues in the CDR3. V was pared by 0 bases and J by 9 bases, with 28 bases between. CDR3 bases: TGCGCCAGCAGCTTGGGAGACAGGTTCGGTAACTCTCTCCGTGTGCAGTACTTC. Translating gives CASSLGDRFGNSLRVQYF.